This T cell receptor beta chain came from a study of T cell responses to AZD1222 COVID-19 vaccine. Study-wide results and caveats: Only 5 or 6 individuals given AZD1222 were seropositive at baseline. There were repertoire samples only from the period after the peak T cell response.

As concerns this clone: Its antigen is unknown.

The method was immunoSEQ multiplex PCR; TCRdb's version includes in-frame clones alone and lacks a portion of them. Of 150,000 to 180,000 clones listed, roughly nine tenths are singletons. The sequence came from an adult in good health. The starting material was peripheral blood, obtained on day 0 of MenACWY control vaccination.

Here the CDR3 DNA reads TGTGCCAGCACCGGACAGGGGGCAGGCTCCTACGAGCAGTACGTC. Translated: CASTGQGAGSYEQYV. The V and J genes are TRBV5-5 and TRBJ2-7; 11 bases agree with TRBD1. Germline V gene sequence: CDR1 SGHKS, CDR2 YYEKEE (reference sequence). The CDR3 is 15 amino acids. J was trimmed by 0 bases and V by 6 bases; bases with no gene match: 5.